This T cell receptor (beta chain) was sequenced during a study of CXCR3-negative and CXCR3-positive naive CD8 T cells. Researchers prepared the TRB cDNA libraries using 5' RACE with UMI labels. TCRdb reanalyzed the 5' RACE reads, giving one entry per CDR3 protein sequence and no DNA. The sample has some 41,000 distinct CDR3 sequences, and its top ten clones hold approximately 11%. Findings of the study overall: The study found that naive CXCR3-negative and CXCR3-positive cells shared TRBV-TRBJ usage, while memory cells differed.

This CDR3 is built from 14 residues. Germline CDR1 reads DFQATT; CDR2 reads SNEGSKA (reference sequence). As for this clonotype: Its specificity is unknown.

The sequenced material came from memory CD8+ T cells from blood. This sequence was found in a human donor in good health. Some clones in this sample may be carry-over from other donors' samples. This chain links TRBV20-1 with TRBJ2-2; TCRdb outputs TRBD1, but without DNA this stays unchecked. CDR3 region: CSARGQPNTGELFF.